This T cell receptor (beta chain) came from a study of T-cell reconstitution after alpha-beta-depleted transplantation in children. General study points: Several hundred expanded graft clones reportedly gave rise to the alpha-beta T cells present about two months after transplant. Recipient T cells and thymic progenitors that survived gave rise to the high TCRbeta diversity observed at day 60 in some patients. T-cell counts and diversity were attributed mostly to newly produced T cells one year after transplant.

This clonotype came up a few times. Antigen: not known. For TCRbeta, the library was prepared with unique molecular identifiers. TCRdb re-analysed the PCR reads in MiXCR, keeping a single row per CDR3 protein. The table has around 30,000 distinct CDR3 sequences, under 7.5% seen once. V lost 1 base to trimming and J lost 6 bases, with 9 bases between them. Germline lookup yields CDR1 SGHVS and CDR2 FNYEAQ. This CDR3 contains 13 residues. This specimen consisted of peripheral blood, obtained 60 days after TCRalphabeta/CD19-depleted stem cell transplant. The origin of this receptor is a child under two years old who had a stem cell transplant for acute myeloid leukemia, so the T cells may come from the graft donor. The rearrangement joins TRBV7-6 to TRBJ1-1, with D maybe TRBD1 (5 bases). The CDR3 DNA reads TGTGCCAGCAGCTTAGGGGAAGGGGCTGAAGCTTTCTTT. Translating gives CASSLGEGAEAFF.